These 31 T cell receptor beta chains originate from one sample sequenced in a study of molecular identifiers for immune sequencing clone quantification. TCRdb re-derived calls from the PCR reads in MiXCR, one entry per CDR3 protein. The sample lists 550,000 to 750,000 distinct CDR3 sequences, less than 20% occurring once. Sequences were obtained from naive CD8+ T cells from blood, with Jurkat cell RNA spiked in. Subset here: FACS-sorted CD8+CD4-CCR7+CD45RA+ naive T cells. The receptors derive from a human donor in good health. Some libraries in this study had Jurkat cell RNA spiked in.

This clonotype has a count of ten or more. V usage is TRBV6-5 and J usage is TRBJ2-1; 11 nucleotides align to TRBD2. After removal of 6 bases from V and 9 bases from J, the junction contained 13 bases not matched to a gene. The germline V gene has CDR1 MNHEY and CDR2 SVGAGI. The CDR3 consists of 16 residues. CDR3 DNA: TGTGCCAGCAGCCCTTCTCTAGCGGGAGGCATCGGTGAGCAGTTCTTC. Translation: CASSPSLAGGIGEQFF.

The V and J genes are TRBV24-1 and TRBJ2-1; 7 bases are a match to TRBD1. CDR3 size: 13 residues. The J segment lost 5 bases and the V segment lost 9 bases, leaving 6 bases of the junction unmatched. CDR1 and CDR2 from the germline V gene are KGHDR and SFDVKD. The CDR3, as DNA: TGTGCCACCGGGACAGAAATTAACAATGAGCAGTTCTTC. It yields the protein CATGTEINNEQFF.

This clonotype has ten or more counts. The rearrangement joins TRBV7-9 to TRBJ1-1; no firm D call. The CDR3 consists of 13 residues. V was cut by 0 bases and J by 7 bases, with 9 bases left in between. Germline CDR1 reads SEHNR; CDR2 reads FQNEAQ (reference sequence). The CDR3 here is CASSLAIKGEAFF. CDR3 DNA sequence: TGTGCCAGCAGCTTAGCTATTAAGGGTGAAGCTTTCTTT.

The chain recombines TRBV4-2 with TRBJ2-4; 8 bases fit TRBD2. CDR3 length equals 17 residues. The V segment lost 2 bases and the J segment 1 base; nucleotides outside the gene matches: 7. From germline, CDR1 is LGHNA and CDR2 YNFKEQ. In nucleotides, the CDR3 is TGTGCCAGCAGCCAAATAACCGGGGGGGGGGCCAAAAACATTCAGTACTTC. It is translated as CASSQITGGGAKNIQYF.

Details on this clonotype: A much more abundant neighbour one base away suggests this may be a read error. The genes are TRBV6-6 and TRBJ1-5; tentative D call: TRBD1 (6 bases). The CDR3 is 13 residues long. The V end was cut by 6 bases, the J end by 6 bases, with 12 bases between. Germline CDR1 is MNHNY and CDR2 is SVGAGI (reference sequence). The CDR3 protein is CASRPQGGQPQHF. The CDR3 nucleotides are TGTGCCAGCAGGCCACAGGGAGGTCAGCCCCAGCATTTT.

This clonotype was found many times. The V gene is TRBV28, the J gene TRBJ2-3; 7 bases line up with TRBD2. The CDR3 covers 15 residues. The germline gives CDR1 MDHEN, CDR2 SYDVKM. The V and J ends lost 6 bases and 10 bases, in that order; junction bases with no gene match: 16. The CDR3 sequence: CASSRLLLTGGAQYF. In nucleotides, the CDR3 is TGTGCCAGCAGCAGACTTTTATTAACTGGGGGGGCGCAGTATTTT.

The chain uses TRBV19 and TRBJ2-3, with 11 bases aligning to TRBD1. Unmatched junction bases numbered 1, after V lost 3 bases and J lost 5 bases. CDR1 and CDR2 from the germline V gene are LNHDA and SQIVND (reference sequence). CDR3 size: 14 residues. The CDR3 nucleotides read TGTGCCAGTAGTATGGGGACAGGGGGAGATACGCAGTATTTT. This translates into CASSMGTGGDTQYF.

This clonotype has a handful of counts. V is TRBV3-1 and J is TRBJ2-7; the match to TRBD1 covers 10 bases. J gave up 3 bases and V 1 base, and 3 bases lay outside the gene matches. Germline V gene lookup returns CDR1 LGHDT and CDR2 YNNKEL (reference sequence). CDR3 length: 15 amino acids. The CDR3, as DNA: TGTGCCAGCAGCCAAGTAGGGACAGGGGACTACGAGCAGTACTTC. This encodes CASSQVGTGDYEQYF.

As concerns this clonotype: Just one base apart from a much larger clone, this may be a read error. This CDR3 reads CACSLSWDSTLTGELFF. The DNA for the CDR3 is TGTGCCTGTAGTCTCTCGTGGGACTCCACACTCACCGGGGAGCTGTTTTTT. V gene TRBV19 combines with J gene TRBJ2-2; maybe TRBD2 (6 bases). From germline, CDR1 is LNHDA and CDR2 SQIVND (reference sequence). The CDR3 sequence is 17 residues long.

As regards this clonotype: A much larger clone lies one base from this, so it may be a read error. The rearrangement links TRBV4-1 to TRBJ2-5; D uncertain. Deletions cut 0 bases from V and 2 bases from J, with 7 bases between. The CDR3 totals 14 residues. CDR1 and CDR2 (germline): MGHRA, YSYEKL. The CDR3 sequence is CASSQEDGQETQYF. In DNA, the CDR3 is TGCGCCAGCAGCCAAGAGGACGGGCAAGAGACCCAGTACTTC.

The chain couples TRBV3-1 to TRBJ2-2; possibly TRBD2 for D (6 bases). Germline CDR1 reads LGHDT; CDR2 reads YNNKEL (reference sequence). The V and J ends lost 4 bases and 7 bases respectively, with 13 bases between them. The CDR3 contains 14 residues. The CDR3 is CASSPGRGIGELFF. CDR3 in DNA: TGTGCCAGCAGCCCGGGGCGGGGAATCGGGGAGCTGTTTTTT.

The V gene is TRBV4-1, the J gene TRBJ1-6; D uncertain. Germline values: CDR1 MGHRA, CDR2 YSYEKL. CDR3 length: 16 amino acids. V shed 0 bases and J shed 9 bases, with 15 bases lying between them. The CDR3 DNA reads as TGCGCCAGCAGCCAAGAAGGGCTGGCCCCAGGTTCACCCCTCCACTTT. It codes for CASSQEGLAPGSPLHF.

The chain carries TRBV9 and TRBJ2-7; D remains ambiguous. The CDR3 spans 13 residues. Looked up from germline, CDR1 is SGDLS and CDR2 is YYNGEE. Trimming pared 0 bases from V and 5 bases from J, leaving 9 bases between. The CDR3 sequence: CASSVVDRDEQYF. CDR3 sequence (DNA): TGTGCCAGCAGCGTAGTAGATCGGGACGAGCAGTACTTC.

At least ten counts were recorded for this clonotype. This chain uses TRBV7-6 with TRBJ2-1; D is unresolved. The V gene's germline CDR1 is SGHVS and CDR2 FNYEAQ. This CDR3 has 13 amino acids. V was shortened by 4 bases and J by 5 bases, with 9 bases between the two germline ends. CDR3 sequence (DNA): TGTGCCAGCAGCTCCGACGTCAACAATGAGCAGTTCTTC. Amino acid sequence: CASSSDVNNEQFF. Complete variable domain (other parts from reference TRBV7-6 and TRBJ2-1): GAGVSQSPRYKVTKRGQDVALRCDPISGHVSLYWYRQALGQGPEFLTYFNYEAQQDKSGLPNDRFSAERPEGSISTLTIQRTEQRDSAMYRCASSSDVNNEQFFGPGTRLTVL.

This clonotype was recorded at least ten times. In DNA, the CDR3 is TGTGCCAGCAGCTTAGAAGGGGCAGATACGCAGTATTTT. Residues: CASSLEGADTQYF. V and J are TRBV7-9 and TRBJ2-3; possibly TRBD1 for D (5 bases). V was shortened by 1 base and J by 4 bases, with 6 bases between the two germline ends. Looked up from germline, CDR1 is SEHNR and CDR2 is FQNEAQ (reference sequence). This CDR3 contains 13 residues.

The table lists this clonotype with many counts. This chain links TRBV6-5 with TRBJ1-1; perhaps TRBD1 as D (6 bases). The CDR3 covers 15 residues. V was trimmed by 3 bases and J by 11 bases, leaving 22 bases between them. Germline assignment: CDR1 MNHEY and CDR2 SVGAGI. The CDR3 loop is CASSYQGTAPTGAFF. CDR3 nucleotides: TGTGCCAGCAGTTATCAGGGGACGGCTCCGACTGGCGCTTTCTTT.

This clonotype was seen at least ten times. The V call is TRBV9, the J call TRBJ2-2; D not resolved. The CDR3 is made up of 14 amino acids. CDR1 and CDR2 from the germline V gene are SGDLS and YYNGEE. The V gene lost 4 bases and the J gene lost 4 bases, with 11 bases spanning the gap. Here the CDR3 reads CASSLGMGTGELFF. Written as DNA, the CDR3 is TGTGCCAGCAGCCTGGGAATGGGCACCGGGGAGCTGTTTTTT.

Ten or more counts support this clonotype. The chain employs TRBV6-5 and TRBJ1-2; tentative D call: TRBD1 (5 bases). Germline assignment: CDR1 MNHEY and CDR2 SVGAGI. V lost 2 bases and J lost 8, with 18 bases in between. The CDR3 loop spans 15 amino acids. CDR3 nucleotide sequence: TGTGCCAGCAGTTACGCTTCCGGGGGATGGGGAGGCTACACCTTC. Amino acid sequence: CASSYASGGWGGYTF.

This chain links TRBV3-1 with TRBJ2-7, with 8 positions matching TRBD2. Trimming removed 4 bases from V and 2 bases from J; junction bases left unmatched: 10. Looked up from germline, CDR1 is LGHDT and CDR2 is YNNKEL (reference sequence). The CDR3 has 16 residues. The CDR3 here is CASSPRGVAGTYEQYF. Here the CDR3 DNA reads TGTGCCAGCAGCCCTCGGGGCGTAGCGGGGACCTACGAGCAGTACTTC.

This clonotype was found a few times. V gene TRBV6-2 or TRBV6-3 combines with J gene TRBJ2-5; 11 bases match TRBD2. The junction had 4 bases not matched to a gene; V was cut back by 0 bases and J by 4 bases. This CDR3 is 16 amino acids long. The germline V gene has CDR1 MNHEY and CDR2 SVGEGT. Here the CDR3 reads CASSYSLAGGPETQYF. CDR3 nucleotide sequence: TGTGCCAGCAGTTACTCCCTAGCGGGGGGCCCAGAGACCCAGTACTTC.

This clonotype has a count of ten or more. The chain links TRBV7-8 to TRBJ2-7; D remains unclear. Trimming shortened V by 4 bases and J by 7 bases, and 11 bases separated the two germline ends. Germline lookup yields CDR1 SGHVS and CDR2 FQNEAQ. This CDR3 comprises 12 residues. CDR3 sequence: CASSSVLGEQYF. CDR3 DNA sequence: TGTGCCAGCAGCTCTGTCCTGGGGGAGCAGTACTTC.

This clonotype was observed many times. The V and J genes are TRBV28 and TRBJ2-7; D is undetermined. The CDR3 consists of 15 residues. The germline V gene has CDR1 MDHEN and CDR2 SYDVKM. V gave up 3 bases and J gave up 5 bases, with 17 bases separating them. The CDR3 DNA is TGTGCCAGCAGTTTGGGTTCCGGCCCTCAGGACGAGCAGTACTTC. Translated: CASSLGSGPQDEQYF.

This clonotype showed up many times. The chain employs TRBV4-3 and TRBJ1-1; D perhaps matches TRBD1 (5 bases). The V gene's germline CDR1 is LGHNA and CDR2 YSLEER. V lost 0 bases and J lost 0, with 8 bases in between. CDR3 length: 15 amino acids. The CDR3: CASSQDSRVNTEAFF. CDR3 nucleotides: TGCGCCAGCAGCCAAGATTCCAGGGTGAACACTGAAGCTTTCTTT.

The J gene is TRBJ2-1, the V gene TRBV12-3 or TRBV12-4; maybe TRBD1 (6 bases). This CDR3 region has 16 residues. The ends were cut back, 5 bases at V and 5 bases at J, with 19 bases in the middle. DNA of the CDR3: TGTGCCAGCAGTCCTTCGGGGACATCCGATAACAATGAGCAGTTCTTC. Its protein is CASSPSGTSDNNEQFF.

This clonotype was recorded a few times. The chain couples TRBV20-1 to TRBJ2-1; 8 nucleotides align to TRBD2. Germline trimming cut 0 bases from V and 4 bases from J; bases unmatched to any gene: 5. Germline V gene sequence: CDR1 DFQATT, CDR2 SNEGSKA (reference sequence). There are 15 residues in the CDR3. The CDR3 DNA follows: TGCAGTGCTAGAGATCCCCTAGCGGGTTACAATGAGCAGTTCTTC. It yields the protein CSARDPLAGYNEQFF.

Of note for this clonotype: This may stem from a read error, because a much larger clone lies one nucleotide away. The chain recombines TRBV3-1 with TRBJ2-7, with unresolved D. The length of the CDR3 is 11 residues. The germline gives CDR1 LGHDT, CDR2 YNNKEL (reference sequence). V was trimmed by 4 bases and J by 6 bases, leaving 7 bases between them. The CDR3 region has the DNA TGTGCCAGCAGCCTGAACGTCGAGCAGTACTTC. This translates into CASSLNVEQYF.

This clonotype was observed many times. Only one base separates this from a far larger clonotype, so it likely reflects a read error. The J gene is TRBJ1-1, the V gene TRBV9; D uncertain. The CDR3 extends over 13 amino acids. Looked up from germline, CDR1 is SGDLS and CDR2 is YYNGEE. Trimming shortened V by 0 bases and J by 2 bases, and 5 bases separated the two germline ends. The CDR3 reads CASSVAGNTEAFF. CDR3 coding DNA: TGTGCCAGCAGCGTAGCGGGAAACACTGAAGCTTTCTTT.

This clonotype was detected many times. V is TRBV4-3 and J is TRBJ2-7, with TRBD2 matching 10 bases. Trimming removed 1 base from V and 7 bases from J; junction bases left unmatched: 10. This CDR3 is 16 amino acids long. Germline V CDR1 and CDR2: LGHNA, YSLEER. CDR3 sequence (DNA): TGCGCCAGCAGCCAAGTCTTTCTAGCGGGAGCAGGGGAGCAGTACTTC. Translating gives CASSQVFLAGAGEQYF.

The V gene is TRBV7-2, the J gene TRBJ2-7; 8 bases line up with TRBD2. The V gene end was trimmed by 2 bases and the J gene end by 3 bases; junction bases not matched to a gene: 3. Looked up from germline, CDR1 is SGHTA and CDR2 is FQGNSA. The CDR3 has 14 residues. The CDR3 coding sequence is TGTGCCAGCAGCTTAACTAGCGGTATCTACGAGCAGTACTTC. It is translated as CASSLTSGIYEQYF.

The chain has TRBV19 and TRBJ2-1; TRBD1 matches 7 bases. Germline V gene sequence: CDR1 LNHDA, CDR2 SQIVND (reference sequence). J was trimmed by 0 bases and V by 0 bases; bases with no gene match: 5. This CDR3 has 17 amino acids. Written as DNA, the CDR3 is TGTGCCAGTAGTATAGATCCGACAGGGATCTCCTACAATGAGCAGTTCTTC. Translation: CASSIDPTGISYNEQFF.

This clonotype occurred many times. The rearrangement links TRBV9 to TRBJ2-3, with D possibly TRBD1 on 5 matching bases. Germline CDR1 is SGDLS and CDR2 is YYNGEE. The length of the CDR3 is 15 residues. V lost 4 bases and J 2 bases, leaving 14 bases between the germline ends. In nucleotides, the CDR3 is TGTGCCAGCAGCATTCAGGGTGCTGTCACAGATACGCAGTATTTT. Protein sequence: CASSIQGAVTDTQYF.